The 28 T cell receptor beta chains presented below share a single source sample, sequenced in a study of blood T cell repertoires in COVID-19. TCRdb keeps only in-frame clones here, not all; method: immunoSEQ multiplex PCR. The repertoire holds under 300,000 clones, with less than 85% as singletons. The material sequenced was peripheral blood. The receptors derive from a human donor with COVID-19, enrolled during active disease. The donor label of this sample is uncertain.

The V call is TRBV30, the J call TRBJ1-1; the D gene is possibly TRBD1 (5 bases). Trimming stripped 0 bases from V and 10 bases from J, with 12 bases between. Germline-derived CDR1 and CDR2 are GTSNPN and SVGIG (reference sequence). This CDR3 comprises 12 residues. CDR3 DNA: TGTGCCTGGAGTGTATCGGGGGACGGAGCTTTCTTT. It is translated as CAWSVSGDGAFF.

The V call is TRBV28, the J call TRBJ2-3, with TRBD2 identical over 7 bases. J was trimmed by 0 bases and V by 8 bases; bases with no gene match: 2. Germline lookup yields CDR1 MDHEN and CDR2 SYDVKM. This CDR3 comprises 13 residues. CDR3 residues: CASERDSTDTQYF. Here the CDR3 DNA reads TGTGCCAGCGAGCGGGACAGCACAGATACGCAGTATTTT.

The J gene is TRBJ1-4, the V gene TRBV6-1; D is possibly TRBD1 (5 bases). The germline V gene has CDR1 MNHNS and CDR2 SASEGT. CDR3 size: 15 residues. V was cut by 2 bases and J by 1 base, with 8 bases left in between. The CDR3 sequence: CASSEQGRTNEKLFF. The CDR3 region has the DNA TGTGCCAGCAGTGAACAGGGTAGAACTAATGAAAAACTGTTTTTT.

The chain couples TRBV19 to TRBJ2-2, with 10 positions matching TRBD1. The CDR3 totals 16 residues. Per the germline V gene, CDR1 is LNHDA and CDR2 is SQIVND (reference sequence). V was pared by 4 bases and J by 1 base, with 3 bases of the junction left unmatched. The DNA for the CDR3 is TGTGCCAGTAGTAGAGACAGGGGGCTGAACACCGGGGAGCTGTTTTTT. It codes for CASSRDRGLNTGELFF. The entire variable domain, with the rest obtained from reference TRBV19 and TRBJ2-2, is as follows: DGGITQSPKYLFRKEGQNVTLSCEQNLNHDAMYWYRQDPGQGLRLIYYSQIVNDFQKGDIAEGYSVSREKKESFPLTVTSAQKNPTAFYLCASSRDRGLNTGELFFGEGSRLTVL.

The chain uses TRBV2 and TRBJ1-1, with D unresolved. CDR3 length equals 12 residues. The germline V gene encodes CDR1 SNHLY and CDR2 FYNNEI. V lost 1 base and J lost 11, with 11 bases in between. CDR3 protein: CASSEGGLSAFF. The CDR3 bases are TGTGCCAGCAGTGAAGGAGGACTATCTGCTTTCTTT.

This rearrangement joins TRBV28 to TRBJ2-7; no definite D call. This CDR3 has 14 amino acids. The V and J ends lost 5 bases and 4 bases respectively, with 15 bases between them. Germline V gene sequence: CDR1 MDHEN, CDR2 SYDVKM. The CDR3 coding sequence is TGTGCCAGCAGTCCCCCGTCTCTAAAATACGAGCAGTACTTC. Translated: CASSPPSLKYEQYF.

V usage is TRBV6-5 and J usage is TRBJ1-4, with D possibly being TRBD1 (6 bases). V lost 8 bases to trimming and J lost 8 bases, with 15 bases between them. Germline values: CDR1 MNHEY, CDR2 SVGAGI. The CDR3 extends over 13 amino acids. The CDR3 coding sequence is TGTGCCAGCGACGGGCAGGGGTTAGAAAAACTGTTTTTT. Residues: CASDGQGLEKLFF.

The gene calls are TRBV9 and TRBJ1-1, with TRBD1 identical over 7 bases. V gave up 1 base and J gave up 8 bases; unmatched junction bases: 11. CDR3 length: 15 residues. Germline values: CDR1 SGDLS, CDR2 YYNGEE. This CDR3 reads CASSVHSDRDGEAFF. CDR3 coding DNA: TGTGCCAGCAGCGTACATTCCGACAGGGACGGGGAAGCTTTCTTT.

The gene calls are TRBV11-3 and TRBJ1-1; TRBD1 might be the D (5 bases). The CDR3 is 13 residues long. CDR1 and CDR2 from the germline V gene are SGHNT and YENEEA. With 6 bases removed from V and 1 base from J, the gap between germline ends came to 9 bases. The CDR3 sequence is CASSRRANTEAFF. In nucleotides, the CDR3 is TGTGCCAGCAGTCGCAGGGCGAACACTGAAGCTTTCTTT.

The chain combines TRBV6-5 with TRBJ1-1; weak D call: TRBD1 (5 bases). V lost 11 bases, J lost 0 bases, and 13 bases lay in between. CDR1 and CDR2 (germline): MNHEY, SVGAGI. The CDR3 has 13 residues. This CDR3 is CAGAVLMNTEAFF. DNA of the CDR3: TGTGCCGGGGCAGTTCTAATGAACACTGAAGCTTTCTTT.

The V gene is TRBV7-3, the J gene TRBJ2-1; TRBD2 aligns across 14 bases. J lost 6 bases, V lost 8 bases, and 3 bases had no gene match. The CDR3 is 14 amino acids. Germline CDR1 and CDR2: SGHTA and FQGTGA. The CDR3 DNA follows: TGTGCCAGCGGAGGGACTAGCGGGAGCAATGAGCAGTTCTTC. Translating gives CASGGTSGSNEQFF. The full variable domain, in which reference TRBV7-3 and TRBJ2-1 provide the parts outside the CDR3, is GAGVSQTPSNKVTEKGKYVELRCDPISGHTALYWYRQSLGQGPEFLIYFQGTGAADDSGLPNDRFFAVRPEGSVSTLKIQRTERGDSAVYLCASGGTSGSNEQFFGPGTRLTVL.

This chain uses TRBV6-6 with TRBJ2-7, with D possibly being TRBD2 (5 bases). V was shortened by 2 bases and J by 2 bases, with 10 bases between the two germline ends. This CDR3 has 14 amino acids. Germline assignment: CDR1 MNHNY and CDR2 SVGAGI (reference sequence). In DNA form, the CDR3 reads TGTGCCAGCAGTTACAGCGGTCACACCTACGAGCAGTACTTC. It encodes CASSYSGHTYEQYF.

This chain uses TRBV5-4 with TRBJ2-7; D is unclear. The germline V and J ends were trimmed by 0 bases and 6 bases, with 13 bases remaining between them. The germline V gene encodes CDR1 SGHNT and CDR2 YYREEE (reference sequence). This CDR3 spans 14 amino acids. CDR3 DNA sequence: TGTGCCAGCAGCTTGGCCCTCGGCGCAGGCGAGCAGTACTTC. Its translation: CASSLALGAGEQYF.

CDR3 protein: CASSGDDWTASLAKNIQYF. The CDR3, as DNA: TGTGCCAGCAGTGGCGACGATTGGACAGCTTCTTTAGCCAAAAACATTCAGTACTTC. This chain joins TRBV28 and TRBJ2-4, with D tentatively TRBD1 (6 bases). V gave up 5 bases and J gave up 0 bases, with 23 bases separating them. This CDR3 contains 19 residues. Germline CDR1 reads MDHEN; CDR2 reads SYDVKM.

The chain links TRBV14 to TRBJ2-7, with TRBD1 as a possible D gene (5 bases). The CDR3 spans 13 residues. Per germline, CDR1 SGHDN and CDR2 FVKESK. V lost 3 bases and J 3 bases, leaving 9 bases between the germline ends. CDR3 protein: CASSQDTFYEQYF. Written as DNA, the CDR3 is TGTGCCAGCAGCCAGGACACATTCTACGAGCAGTACTTC. Based on the CDR3 plus reference TRBV14 and TRBJ2-7, the full variable domain is EAGVTQFPSHSVIEKGQTVTLRCDPISGHDNLYWYRRVMGKEIKFLLHFVKESKQDESGMPNNRFLAERTGGTYSTLKVQPAELEDSGVYFCASSQDTFYEQYFGPGTRLTVT.

A single count supports this clone. The V call is TRBV29-1, the J call TRBJ2-2; 8 bases match TRBD1. With V trimmed by 0 bases and J by 11 bases, 2 bases remained unmatched. This CDR3 contains 12 residues. The germline gives CDR1 SQVTM, CDR2 ANQGSEA. This chain's CDR3 is CSVEEDRVELFF. CDR3 nucleotide sequence: TGCAGCGTTGAAGAGGACAGGGTTGAGCTGTTTTTT.

The chain employs TRBV20-1 and TRBJ2-4, with TRBD2 as a possible D gene (5 bases). Trimming shortened V by 3 bases and J by 2 bases, and 17 bases separated the two germline ends. This CDR3 spans 16 amino acids. Germline V CDR1 and CDR2: DFQATT, SNEGSKA (reference sequence). The CDR3 loop is CSASSRGPPPKNIQYF. The CDR3 DNA is TGCAGTGCTAGTTCTCGGGGTCCCCCCCCCAAAAACATTCAGTACTTC.

The CDR3 region has the DNA TGTGCCAGCAGCTTAGGTAATGGGGCTCAGCCCCAGCATTTT. It translates to CASSLGNGAQPQHF. The V gene is TRBV7-2, the J gene TRBJ1-5; a possible D gene is TRBD1 (5 bases). The CDR3 has 14 amino acids. V lost 1 base and J 6 bases, leaving 10 bases between the germline ends. Looked up from germline, CDR1 is SGHTA and CDR2 is FQGNSA.

The genes are TRBV11-3 and TRBJ2-7, with D possibly being TRBD1 (6 bases). The germline V and J ends were trimmed by 3 bases and 6 bases, with 9 bases remaining between them. Germline-derived CDR1 and CDR2 are SGHNT and YENEEA. CDR3 length: 12 amino acids. The CDR3 coding sequence is TGTGCCAGCAGCTTCACAGGGCTCGAGCAGTACTTC. Amino acid sequence: CASSFTGLEQYF.

V gene TRBV7-8 combines with J gene TRBJ1-5; the D is unclear. V lost 5 bases and J 5 bases, leaving 13 bases between the germline ends. From germline, CDR1 is SGHVS and CDR2 FQNEAQ. There are 14 residues in the CDR3. The CDR3 sequence: CASSRTLGYQPQHF. CDR3 bases: TGTGCCAGCAGCCGAACCTTGGGCTATCAGCCCCAGCATTTT.

This chain uses TRBV18 with TRBJ1-1; TRBD1 matches 7 bases. Germline trimming cut 3 bases from V and 0 bases from J; bases unmatched to any gene: 7. Germline V gene sequence: CDR1 KGHSH, CDR2 LQKENI. The CDR3 contains 16 residues. The CDR3 is CASSPFKGALNTEAFF. Written as DNA, the CDR3 is TGTGCCAGCTCACCGTTCAAGGGGGCCCTGAACACTGAAGCTTTCTTT.

The CDR3 here is CASSYGGIKNIQYF. The CDR3 bases are TGTGCCAGCAGTTACGGCGGGATCAAAAACATTCAGTACTTC. J is TRBJ2-4 and V is TRBV6-5; possibly TRBD2 for D (6 bases). CDR1 and CDR2 from the germline V gene are MNHEY and SVGAGI. This CDR3 has 14 amino acids. The V end was cut by 2 bases, the J end by 3 bases, with 8 bases between.

In this sample, this clone turned up a few times. The V gene is TRBV7-3, the J gene TRBJ1-1, with D unclear. Germline V gene sequence: CDR1 SGHTA, CDR2 FQGTGA. The CDR3 covers 13 residues. V dropped 6 bases and J dropped 0 bases, with 8 bases sitting between them. DNA for the CDR3: TGTGCCAGCAGACAGCTAATGAACACTGAAGCTTTCTTT. Amino acids: CASRQLMNTEAFF.

This chain uses TRBV7-6 with TRBJ1-2, with a possible D match to TRBD1 (5 bases). In germline, CDR1 is SGHVS, CDR2 FNYEAQ. The CDR3 runs to 15 residues. The ends were cut back, 0 bases at V and 3 bases at J, with 11 bases in the middle. The CDR3 DNA reads TGTGCCAGCAGCTTAGCTCAGGGCGCTGACTATGGCTACACCTTC. This codes for CASSLAQGADYGYTF.

The chain couples TRBV7-3 to TRBJ1-2, with 10 bases fitting TRBD1. Germline assignment: CDR1 SGHTA and CDR2 FQGTGA. The trim removed 3 bases at V and 3 bases at J, leaving 4 bases unmatched. There are 15 residues in the CDR3. CDR3 in DNA: TGTGCCAGCAGCTTTGACAGGGGGCTGGACTATGGCTACACCTTC. Translating it yields CASSFDRGLDYGYTF.

This clone was picked up one time. The rearrangement links TRBV25-1 to TRBJ1-6, with D unclear. The CDR3 has 15 residues. Germline V gene data show CDR1 as MGHDK and CDR2 as SYGVNS. The germline V and J ends were trimmed by 6 bases and 6 bases, with 15 bases remaining between them. The CDR3 DNA reads TGTGCCAGCAGGGGCAGCGGCAGGTCTAATTCACCCCTCCACTTT. Translation: CASRGSGRSNSPLHF.

The chain joins TRBV6-5 to TRBJ1-1; 8 bases line up with TRBD1. Trimming took 6 bases from V and 11 from J; bases not matched to a gene: 14. Germline V gene sequence: CDR1 MNHEY, CDR2 SVGAGI. The CDR3 extends over 14 amino acids. This chain's CDR3 is CASRPAGGSLPAFF. The CDR3 region has the DNA TGTGCCAGCAGACCCGCAGGGGGCTCCTTACCGGCTTTCTTT.

V is TRBV24-1 and J is TRBJ2-3; the D gene is possibly TRBD2 (6 bases). CDR3 size: 13 residues. V shed 5 bases and J shed 7 bases, with 12 bases lying between them. CDR1 KGHDR and CDR2 SFDVKD come from the germline V gene. This CDR3 is CATSVGGTYTQYF. CDR3 sequence (DNA): TGTGCCACCAGTGTTGGCGGGACTTATACGCAGTATTTT.